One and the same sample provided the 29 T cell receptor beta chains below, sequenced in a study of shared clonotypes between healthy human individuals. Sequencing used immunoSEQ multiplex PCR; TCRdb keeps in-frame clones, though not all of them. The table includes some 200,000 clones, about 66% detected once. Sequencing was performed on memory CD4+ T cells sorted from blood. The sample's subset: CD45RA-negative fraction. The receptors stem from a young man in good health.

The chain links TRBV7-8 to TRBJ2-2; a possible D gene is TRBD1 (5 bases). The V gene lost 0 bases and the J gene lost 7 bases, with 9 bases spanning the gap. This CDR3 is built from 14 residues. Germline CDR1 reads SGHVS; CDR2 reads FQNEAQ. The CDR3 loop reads CASSLAFRGGELFF. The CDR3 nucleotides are TGTGCCAGCAGCTTAGCGTTTAGGGGCGGGGAGCTGTTTTTT. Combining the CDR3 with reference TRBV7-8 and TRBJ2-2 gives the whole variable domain GAGVSQSPRYKVAKRGQDVALRCDPISGHVSLFWYQQALGQGPEFLTYFQNEAQLDKSGLPSDRFFAERPEGSVSTLKIQRTQQEDSAVYLCASSLAFRGGELFFGEGSRLTVL.

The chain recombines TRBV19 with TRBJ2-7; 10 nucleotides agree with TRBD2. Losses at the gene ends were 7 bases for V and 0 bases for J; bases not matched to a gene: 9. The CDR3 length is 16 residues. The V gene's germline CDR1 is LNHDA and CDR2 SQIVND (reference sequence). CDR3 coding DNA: TGTGCCAGTAAATTCCGAGCTAGCGGGAGCTCCTACGAGCAGTACTTC. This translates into CASKFRASGSSYEQYF.

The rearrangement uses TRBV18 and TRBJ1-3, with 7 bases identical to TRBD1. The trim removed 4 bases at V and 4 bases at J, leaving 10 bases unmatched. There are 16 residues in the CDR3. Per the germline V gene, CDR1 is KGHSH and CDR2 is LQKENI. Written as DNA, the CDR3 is TGTGCCAGCTCACTAGAGACAGGGACTGCCGGAAACACCATATATTTT. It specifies CASSLETGTAGNTIYF. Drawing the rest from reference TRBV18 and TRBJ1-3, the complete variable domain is NAGVMQNPRHLVRRRGQEARLRCSPMKGHSHVYWYRQLPEEGLKFMVYLQKENIIDESGMPKERFSAEFPKEGPSILRIQQVVRGDSAAYFCASSLETGTAGNTIYFGEGSWLTVV.

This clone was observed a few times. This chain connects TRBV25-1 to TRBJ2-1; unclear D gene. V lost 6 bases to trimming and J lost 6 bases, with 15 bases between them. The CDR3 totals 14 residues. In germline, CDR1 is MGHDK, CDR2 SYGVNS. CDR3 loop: CASSPAGTLNEQFF. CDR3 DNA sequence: TGTGCCAGCAGCCCGGCAGGAACACTCAATGAGCAGTTCTTC.

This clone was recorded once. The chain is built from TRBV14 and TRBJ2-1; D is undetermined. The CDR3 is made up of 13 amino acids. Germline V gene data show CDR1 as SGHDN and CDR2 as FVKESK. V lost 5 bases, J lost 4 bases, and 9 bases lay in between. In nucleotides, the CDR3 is TGTGCCAGCAGCGCTTCCTTGTACAATGAGCAGTTCTTC. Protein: CASSASLYNEQFF.

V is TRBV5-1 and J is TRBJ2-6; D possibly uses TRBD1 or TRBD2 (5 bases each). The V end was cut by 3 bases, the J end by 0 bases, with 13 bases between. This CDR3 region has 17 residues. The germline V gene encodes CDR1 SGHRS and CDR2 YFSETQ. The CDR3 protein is CASSYRGGISGANVLTF. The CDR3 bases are TGCGCCAGCAGCTACCGGGGCGGTATCTCTGGGGCCAACGTCCTGACTTTC.

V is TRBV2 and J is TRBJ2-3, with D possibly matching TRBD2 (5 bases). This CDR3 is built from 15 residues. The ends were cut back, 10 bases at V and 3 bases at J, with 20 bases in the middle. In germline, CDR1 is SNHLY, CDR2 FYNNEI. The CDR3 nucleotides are TGTGCCACCATATCGGGTCAAGAGGGTACAGATACGCAGTATTTT. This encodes CATISGQEGTDTQYF.

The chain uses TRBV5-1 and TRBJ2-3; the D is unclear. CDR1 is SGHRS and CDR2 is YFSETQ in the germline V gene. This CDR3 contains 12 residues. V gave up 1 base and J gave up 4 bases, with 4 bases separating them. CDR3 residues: CASSLSADTQYF. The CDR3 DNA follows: TGCGCCAGCAGCTTGAGCGCAGATACGCAGTATTTT. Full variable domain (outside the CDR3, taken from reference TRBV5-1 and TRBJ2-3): KAGVTQTPRYLIKTRGQQVTLSCSPISGHRSVSWYQQTPGQGLQFLFEYFSETQRNKGNFPGRFSGRQFSNSRSEMNVSTLELGDSALYLCASSLSADTQYFGPGTRLTVL.

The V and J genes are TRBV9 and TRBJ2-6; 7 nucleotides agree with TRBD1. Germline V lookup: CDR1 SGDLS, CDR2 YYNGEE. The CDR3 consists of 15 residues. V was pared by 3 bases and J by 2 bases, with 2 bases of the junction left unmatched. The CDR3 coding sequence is TGTGCCAGCAGCGGGCAGGGGGCTGGGGCCAACGTCCTGACTTTC. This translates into CASSGQGAGANVLTF. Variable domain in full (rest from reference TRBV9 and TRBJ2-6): DSGVTQTPKHLITATGQRVTLRCSPRSGDLSVYWYQQSLDQGLQFLIQYYNGEERAKGNILERFSAQQFPDLHSELNLSSLELGDSALYFCASSGQGAGANVLTFGAGSRLTVL.

The CDR3 nucleotides are TGCGCCAGCAGCTGGGGTCTACCGAACACAGATACGCAGTATTTT. Translation gives CASSWGLPNTDTQYF. This chain joins TRBV5-1 and TRBJ2-3, with D unresolved. CDR1 is SGHRS and CDR2 is YFSETQ in the germline V gene. This CDR3 is built from 15 residues. Trimming shortened V by 3 bases and J by 2 bases, and 13 bases separated the two germline ends. Supplemented by reference TRBV5-1 and TRBJ2-3, the full variable domain reads KAGVTQTPRYLIKTRGQQVTLSCSPISGHRSVSWYQQTPGQGLQFLFEYFSETQRNKGNFPGRFSGRQFSNSRSEMNVSTLELGDSALYLCASSWGLPNTDTQYFGPGTRLTVL.

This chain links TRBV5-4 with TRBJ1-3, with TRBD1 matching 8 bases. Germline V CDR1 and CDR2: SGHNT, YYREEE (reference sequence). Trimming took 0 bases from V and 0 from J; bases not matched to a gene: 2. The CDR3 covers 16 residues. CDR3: CASSLGTGLSGNTIYF. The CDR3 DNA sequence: TGTGCCAGCAGCTTGGGGACAGGGCTCTCTGGAAACACCATATATTTT.

The CDR3 loop is CARDGGGNQPQHF. CDR3 coding DNA: TGTGCCAGGGACGGGGGGGGAAATCAGCCCCAGCATTTT. The chain joins TRBV21-1 to TRBJ1-5. TRBV21-1 is a pseudogene. CDR3 length: 13 amino acids.

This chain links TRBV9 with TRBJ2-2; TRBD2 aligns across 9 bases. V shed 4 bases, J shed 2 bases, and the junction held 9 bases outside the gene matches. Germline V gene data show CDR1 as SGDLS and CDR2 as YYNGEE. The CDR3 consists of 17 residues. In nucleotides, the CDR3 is TGTGCCAGCAGCTCGCGAGTAGCGGGAGCTAACACCGGGGAGCTGTTTTTT. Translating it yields CASSSRVAGANTGELFF. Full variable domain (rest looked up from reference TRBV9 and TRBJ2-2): DSGVTQTPKHLITATGQRVTLRCSPRSGDLSVYWYQQSLDQGLQFLIQYYNGEERAKGNILERFSAQQFPDLHSELNLSSLELGDSALYFCASSSRVAGANTGELFFGEGSRLTVL.

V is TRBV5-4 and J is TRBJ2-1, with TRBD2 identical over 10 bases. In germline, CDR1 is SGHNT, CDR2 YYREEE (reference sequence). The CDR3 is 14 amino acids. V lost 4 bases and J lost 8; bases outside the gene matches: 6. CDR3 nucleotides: TGTGCCAGCAGCCAAACACTAGCGGGGTATGAGCAGTTCTTC. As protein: CASSQTLAGYEQFF.

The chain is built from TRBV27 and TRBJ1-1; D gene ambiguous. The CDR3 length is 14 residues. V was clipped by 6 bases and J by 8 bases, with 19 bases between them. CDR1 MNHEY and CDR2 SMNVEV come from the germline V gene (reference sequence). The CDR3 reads CASSPSPGPREAFF. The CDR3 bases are TGTGCCAGCAGCCCCTCCCCAGGCCCGAGAGAAGCTTTCTTT.

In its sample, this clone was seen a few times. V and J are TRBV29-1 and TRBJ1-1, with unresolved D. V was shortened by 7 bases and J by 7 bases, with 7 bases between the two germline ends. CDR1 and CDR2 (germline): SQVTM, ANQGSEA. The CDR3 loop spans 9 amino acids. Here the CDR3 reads CSGGIEAFF. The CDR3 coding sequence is TGCAGCGGCGGAATTGAAGCTTTCTTT.

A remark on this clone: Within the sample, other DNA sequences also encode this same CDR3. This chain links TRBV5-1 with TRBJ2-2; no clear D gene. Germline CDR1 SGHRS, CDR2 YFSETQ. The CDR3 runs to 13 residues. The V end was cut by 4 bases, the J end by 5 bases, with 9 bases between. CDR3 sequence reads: CASSPLGTGELFF. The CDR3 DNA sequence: TGCGCCAGCAGCCCACTGGGAACCGGGGAGCTGTTTTTT.

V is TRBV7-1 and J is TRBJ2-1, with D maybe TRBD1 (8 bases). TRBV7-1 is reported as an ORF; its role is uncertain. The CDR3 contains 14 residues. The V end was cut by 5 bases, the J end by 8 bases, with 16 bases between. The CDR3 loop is CASSTYRGGYEQFF. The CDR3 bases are TGTGCCAGCAGCACGTACAGGGGGGGCTATGAGCAGTTCTTC.

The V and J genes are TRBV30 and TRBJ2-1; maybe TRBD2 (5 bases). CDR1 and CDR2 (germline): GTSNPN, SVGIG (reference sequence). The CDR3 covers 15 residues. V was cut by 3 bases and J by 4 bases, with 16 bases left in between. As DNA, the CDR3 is TGTGCCTGGAGCCCCGGGGTCTCAAGTTACAATGAGCAGTTCTTC. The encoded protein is CAWSPGVSSYNEQFF.

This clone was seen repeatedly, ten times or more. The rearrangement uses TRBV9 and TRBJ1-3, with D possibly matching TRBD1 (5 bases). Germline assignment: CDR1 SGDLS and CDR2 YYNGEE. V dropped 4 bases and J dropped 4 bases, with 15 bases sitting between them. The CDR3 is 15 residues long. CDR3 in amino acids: CASSQGTLGGNTIYF. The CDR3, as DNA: TGTGCCAGCAGCCAAGGGACCTTGGGGGGAAACACCATATATTTT.

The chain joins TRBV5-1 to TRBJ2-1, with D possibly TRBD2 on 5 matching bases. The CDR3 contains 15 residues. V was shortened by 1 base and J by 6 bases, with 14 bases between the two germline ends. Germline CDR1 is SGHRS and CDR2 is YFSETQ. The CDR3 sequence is CASSLHPSGSNEQFF. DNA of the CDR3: TGCGCCAGCAGCTTGCACCCCTCGGGGAGCAATGAGCAGTTCTTC.

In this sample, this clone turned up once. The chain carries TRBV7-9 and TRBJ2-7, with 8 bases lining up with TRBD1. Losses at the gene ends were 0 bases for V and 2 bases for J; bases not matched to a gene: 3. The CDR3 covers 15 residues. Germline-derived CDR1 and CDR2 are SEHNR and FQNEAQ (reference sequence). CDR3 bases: TGTGCCAGCAGCTTAGCGGACAGGGCCGCCTACGAGCAGTACTTC. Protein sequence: CASSLADRAAYEQYF.

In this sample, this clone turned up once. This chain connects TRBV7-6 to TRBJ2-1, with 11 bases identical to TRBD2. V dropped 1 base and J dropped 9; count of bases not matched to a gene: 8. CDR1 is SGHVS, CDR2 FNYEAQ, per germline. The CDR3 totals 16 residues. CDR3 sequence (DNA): TGTGCCAGCAGCTTAGGACTAGCGGGGACCGATAGTGAGCAGTTCTTC. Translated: CASSLGLAGTDSEQFF.

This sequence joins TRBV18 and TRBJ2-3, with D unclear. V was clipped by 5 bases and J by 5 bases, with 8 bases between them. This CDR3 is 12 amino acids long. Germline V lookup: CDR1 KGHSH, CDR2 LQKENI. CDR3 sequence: CASSFSGDTQYF. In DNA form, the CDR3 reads TGTGCCAGCTCATTTTCCGGAGATACGCAGTATTTT.

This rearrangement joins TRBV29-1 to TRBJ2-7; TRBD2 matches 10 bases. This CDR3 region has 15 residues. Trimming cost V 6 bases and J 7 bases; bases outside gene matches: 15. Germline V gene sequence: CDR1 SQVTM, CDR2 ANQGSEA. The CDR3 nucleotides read TGCAGCGTGGGCGGGACTAGCGACCGCCTCGGGGAGCAGTACTTC. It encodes CSVGGTSDRLGEQYF.

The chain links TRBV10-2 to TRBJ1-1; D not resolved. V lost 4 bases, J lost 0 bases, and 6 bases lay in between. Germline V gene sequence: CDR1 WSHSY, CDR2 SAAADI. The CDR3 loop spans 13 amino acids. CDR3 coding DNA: TGCGCCAGCAGTGCCAGGATGAACACTGAAGCTTTCTTT. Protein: CASSARMNTEAFF.

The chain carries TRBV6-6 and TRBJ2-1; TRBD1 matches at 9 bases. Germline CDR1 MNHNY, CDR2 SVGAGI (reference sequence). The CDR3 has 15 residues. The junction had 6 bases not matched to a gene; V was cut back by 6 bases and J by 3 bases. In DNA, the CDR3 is TGTGCCAGCAGACCGACAGGGGGGAACTACAATGAGCAGTTCTTC. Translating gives CASRPTGGNYNEQFF.

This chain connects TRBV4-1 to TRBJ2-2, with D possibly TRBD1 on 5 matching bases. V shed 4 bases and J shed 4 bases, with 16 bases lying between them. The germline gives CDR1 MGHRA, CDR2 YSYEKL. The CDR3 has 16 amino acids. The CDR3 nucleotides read TGCGCCAGCAGCCTCACCCGACAGTTCAGCACCGGGGAGCTGTTTTTT. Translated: CASSLTRQFSTGELFF.

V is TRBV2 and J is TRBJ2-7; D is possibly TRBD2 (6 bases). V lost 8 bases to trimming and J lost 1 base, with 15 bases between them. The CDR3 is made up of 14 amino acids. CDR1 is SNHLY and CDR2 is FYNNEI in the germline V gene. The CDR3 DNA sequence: TGTGCCAGCGGGGGATTGACTAGATCCTACGAGCAGTACTTC. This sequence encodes CASGGLTRSYEQYF.